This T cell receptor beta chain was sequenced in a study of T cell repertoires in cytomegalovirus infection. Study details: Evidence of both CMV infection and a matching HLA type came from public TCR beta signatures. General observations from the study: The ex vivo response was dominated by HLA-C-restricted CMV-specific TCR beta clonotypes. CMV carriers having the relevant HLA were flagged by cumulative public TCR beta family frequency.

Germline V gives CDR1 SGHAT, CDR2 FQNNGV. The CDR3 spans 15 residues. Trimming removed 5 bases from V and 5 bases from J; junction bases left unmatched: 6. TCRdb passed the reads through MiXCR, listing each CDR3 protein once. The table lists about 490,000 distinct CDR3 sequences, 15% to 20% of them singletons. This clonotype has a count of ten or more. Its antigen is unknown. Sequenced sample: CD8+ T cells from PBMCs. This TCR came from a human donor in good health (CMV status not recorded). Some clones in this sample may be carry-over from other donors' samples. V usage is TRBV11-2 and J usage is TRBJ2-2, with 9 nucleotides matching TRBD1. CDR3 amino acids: CASSETGGDTGELFF. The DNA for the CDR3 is TGTGCCAGCAGCGAGACAGGGGGAGATACCGGGGAGCTGTTTTTT.